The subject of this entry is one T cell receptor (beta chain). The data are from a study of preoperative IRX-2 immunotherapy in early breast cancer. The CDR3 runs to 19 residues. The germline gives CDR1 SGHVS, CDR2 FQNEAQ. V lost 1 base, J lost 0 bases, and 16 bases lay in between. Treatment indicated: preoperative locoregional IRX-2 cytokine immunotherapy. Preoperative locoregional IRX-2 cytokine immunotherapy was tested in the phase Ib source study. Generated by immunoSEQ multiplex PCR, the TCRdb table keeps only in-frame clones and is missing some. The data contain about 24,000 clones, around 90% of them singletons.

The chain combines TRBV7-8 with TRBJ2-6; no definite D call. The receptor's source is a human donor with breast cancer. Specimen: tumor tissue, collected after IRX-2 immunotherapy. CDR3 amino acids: CASSLDVFPFSSGANVLTF. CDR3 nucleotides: TGTGCCAGCAGCTTAGACGTATTTCCCTTTAGCTCTGGGGCCAACGTCCTGACTTTC.